These 5 T cell receptor beta chains originate from one sample sequenced in a study of cytomegalovirus exposure and HLA in healthy donors. PCR was performed using 60 Vbeta and 13 Jbeta primers. Libraries were prepared by immunoSEQ multiplex PCR; TCRdb keeps only in-frame clonotypes and omits some of them. The sample consists of 130,000 or so clones, roughly three quarters of them appearing once. Sequenced material: PBMCs. These receptors came from a woman aged 55-69 years in good health and CMV-seronegative.

This chain joins TRBV30 and TRBJ1-4; TRBD1 matches 10 bases. Per the germline V gene, CDR1 is GTSNPN and CDR2 is SVGIG (reference sequence). After removal of 5 bases from V and 7 bases from J, the junction contained 7 bases not matched to a gene. CDR3 length equals 14 residues. CDR3 residues: CAWSLGQGGEKLFF. The CDR3 DNA follows: TGTGCCTGGTCACTCGGACAGGGGGGTGAAAAACTGTTTTTT.

The J gene is TRBJ2-1, the V gene TRBV4-1, with D possibly being TRBD2 (6 bases). V was shortened by 0 bases and J by 2 bases, with 8 bases between the two germline ends. From germline, CDR1 is MGHRA and CDR2 YSYEKL. The length of the CDR3 is 15 residues. CDR3 protein: CASSQDAGPYNEQFF. The DNA for the CDR3 is TGCGCCAGCAGCCAAGATGCGGGACCCTACAATGAGCAGTTCTTC.

The rearrangement joins TRBV5-1 to TRBJ2-3, with 8 bases aligning to TRBD1. Unmatched junction bases numbered 8, after V lost 4 bases and J lost 1 base. This CDR3 is built from 16 residues. From germline, CDR1 is SGHRS and CDR2 YFSETQ. This CDR3 is CASSRQGSQGTDTQYF. The DNA of the CDR3 is TGCGCCAGCAGCCGACAGGGGTCGCAGGGCACAGATACGCAGTATTTT. Variable domain in full (rest from reference TRBV5-1 and TRBJ2-3): KAGVTQTPRYLIKTRGQQVTLSCSPISGHRSVSWYQQTPGQGLQFLFEYFSETQRNKGNFPGRFSGRQFSNSRSEMNVSTLELGDSALYLCASSRQGSQGTDTQYFGPGTRLTVL.

This sequence joins TRBV18 and TRBJ1-1; TRBD1 aligns across 7 bases. The CDR3 loop spans 15 amino acids. CDR1 is KGHSH, CDR2 LQKENI, per germline. Trimming at V came to 2 bases and at J to 7 bases, leaving 10 bases not matched to a gene. This chain's CDR3 is CASSPITAPGGEAFF. Here the CDR3 DNA reads TGTGCCAGCTCACCAATCACAGCCCCAGGGGGTGAAGCTTTCTTT.

This chain links TRBV6-5 with TRBJ1-1, with D uncertain. Between the trimmed V and J ends, which lost 0 bases and 4 bases, there was a span of 12 bases. The CDR3 extends over 15 amino acids. CDR1 and CDR2 (germline): MNHEY, SVGAGI. CDR3 protein: CASSYSPGLSTEAFF. CDR3 bases: TGTGCCAGCAGTTACTCTCCAGGACTGAGCACTGAAGCTTTCTTT.